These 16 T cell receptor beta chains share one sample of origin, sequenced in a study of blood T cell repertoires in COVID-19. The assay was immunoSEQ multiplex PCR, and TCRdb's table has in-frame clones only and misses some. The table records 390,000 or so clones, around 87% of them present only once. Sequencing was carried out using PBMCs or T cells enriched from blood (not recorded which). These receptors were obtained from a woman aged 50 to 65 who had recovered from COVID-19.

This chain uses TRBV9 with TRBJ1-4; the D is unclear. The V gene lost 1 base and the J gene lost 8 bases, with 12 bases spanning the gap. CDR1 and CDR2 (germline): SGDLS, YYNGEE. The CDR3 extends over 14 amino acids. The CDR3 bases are TGTGCCAGCAGCGTATCTGGCCGCACGGAAAAACTGTTTTTT. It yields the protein CASSVSGRTEKLFF.

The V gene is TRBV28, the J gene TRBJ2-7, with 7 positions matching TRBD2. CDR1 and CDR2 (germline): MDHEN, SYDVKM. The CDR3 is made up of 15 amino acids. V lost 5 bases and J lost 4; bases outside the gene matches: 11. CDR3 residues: CASSAQRGGAYEQYF. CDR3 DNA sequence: TGTGCCAGCAGTGCCCAACGGGGAGGGGCTTACGAGCAGTACTTC.

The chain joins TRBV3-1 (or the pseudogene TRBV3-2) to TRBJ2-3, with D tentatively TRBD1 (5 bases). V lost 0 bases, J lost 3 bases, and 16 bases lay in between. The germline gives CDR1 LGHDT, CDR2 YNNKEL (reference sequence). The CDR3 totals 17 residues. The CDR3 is CASSQDLLQRGTDTQYF. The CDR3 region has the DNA TGTGCCAGCAGCCAAGATTTGCTCCAAAGGGGAACAGATACGCAGTATTTT.

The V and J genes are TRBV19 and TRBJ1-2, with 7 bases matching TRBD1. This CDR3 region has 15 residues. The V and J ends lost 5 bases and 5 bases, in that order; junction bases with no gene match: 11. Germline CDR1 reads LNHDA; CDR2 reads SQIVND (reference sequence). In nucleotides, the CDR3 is TGTGCCAGTAGTCCAGCCCCAGCAGGGGGTTATGGCTACACCTTC. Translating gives CASSPAPAGGYGYTF. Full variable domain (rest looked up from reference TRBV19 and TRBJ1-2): DGGITQSPKYLFRKEGQNVTLSCEQNLNHDAMYWYRQDPGQGLRLIYYSQIVNDFQKGDIAEGYSVSREKKESFPLTVTSAQKNPTAFYLCASSPAPAGGYGYTFGSGTRLTVV.

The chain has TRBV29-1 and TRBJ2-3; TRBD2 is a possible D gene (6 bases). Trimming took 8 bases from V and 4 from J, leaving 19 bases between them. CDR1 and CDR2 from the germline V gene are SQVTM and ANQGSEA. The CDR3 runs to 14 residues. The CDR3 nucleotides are TGCAGCCTTTTCCCCGGGAGCAGACCAGATACGCAGTATTTT. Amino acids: CSLFPGSRPDTQYF.

CDR3 in DNA: TGTGCCAGCAGCCTCCTAGGGAGGGCTAATGAAAAACTGTTTTTT. Its translation: CASSLLGRANEKLFF. V usage is TRBV3-1 (or the pseudogene TRBV3-2) and J usage is TRBJ1-4; D is unresolved. CDR1 LGHDT and CDR2 YNNKEL come from the germline V gene (reference sequence). The CDR3 spans 15 residues. Trimming took off 4 bases at V and 3 bases at J, with 12 bases between the two ends.

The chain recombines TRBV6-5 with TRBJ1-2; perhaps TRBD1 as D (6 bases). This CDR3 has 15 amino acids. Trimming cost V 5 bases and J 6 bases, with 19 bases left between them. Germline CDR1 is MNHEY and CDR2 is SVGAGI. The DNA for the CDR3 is TGTGCCAGCAGTCCTCGGACAGTATGGCAGGATGGCTACACCTTC. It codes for CASSPRTVWQDGYTF.

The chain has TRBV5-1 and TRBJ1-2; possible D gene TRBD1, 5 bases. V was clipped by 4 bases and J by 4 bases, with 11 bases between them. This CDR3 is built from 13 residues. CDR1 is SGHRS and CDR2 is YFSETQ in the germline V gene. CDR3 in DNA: TGCGCCAGCAGCCTGGGGGAGCGCTATGGCTACACCTTC. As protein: CASSLGERYGYTF.

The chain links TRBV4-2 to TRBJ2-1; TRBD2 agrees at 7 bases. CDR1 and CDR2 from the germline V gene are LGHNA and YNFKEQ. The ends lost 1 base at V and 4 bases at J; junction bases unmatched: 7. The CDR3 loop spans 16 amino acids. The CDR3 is CASSQAGGSLYNEQFF. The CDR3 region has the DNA TGTGCCAGCAGCCAAGCGGGGGGAAGTCTATACAATGAGCAGTTCTTC.

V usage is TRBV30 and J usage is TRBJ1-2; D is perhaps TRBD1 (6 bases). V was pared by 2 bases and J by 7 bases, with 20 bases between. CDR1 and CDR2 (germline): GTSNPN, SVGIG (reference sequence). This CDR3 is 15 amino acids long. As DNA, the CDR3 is TGTGCCTGGAGTAGGCAGGGGTATGGGTTGGCTGGCTACACCTTC. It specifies CAWSRQGYGLAGYTF.

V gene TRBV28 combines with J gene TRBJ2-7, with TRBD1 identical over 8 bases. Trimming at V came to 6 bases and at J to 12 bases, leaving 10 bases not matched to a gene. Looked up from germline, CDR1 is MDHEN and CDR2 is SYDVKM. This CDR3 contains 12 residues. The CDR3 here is CASRGQADSGYF. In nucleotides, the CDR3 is TGTGCCAGCAGGGGACAGGCCGATAGTGGGTACTTC.

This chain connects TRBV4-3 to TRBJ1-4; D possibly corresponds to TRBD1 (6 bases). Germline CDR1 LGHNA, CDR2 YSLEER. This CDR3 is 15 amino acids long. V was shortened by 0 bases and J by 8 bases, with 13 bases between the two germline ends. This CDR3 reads CASSQDRGGAEKLFF. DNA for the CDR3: TGCGCCAGCAGCCAAGATCGCGGGGGCGCGGAAAAACTGTTTTTT.

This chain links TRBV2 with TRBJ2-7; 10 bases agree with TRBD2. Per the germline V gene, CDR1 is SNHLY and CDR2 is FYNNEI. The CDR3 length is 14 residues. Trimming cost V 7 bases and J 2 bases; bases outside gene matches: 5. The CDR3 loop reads CASNLAGGTYEQYF. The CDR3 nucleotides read TGTGCCAGCAATTTAGCGGGGGGCACCTACGAGCAGTACTTC.

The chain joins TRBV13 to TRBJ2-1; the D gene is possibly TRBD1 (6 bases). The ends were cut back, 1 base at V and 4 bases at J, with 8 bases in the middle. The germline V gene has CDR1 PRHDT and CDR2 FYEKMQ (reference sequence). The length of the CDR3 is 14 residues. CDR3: CASSLVTGYNEQFF. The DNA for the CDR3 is TGTGCCAGCAGCTTAGTCACAGGGTACAATGAGCAGTTCTTC.

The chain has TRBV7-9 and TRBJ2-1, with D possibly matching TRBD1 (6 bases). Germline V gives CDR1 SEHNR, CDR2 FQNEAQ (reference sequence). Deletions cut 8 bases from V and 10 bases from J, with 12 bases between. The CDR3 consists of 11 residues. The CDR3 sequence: CASAGTWEQFF. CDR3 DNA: TGTGCCAGCGCCGGGACATGGGAGCAGTTCTTC.

The CDR3 DNA reads as TGTGCCAGAAGCTTGGTAGAAAACACTGAAGCTTTCTTT. It yields the protein CARSLVENTEAFF. The rearrangement joins TRBV5-3 to TRBJ1-1; D not certain. TRBV5-3 qualifies as an ORF whose function is uncertain. The CDR3 loop spans 13 amino acids. Trimming cost V 0 bases and J 2 bases, with 5 bases left between them.